The present TCR beta chain was sequenced within a study of Ad26.COV2.S vaccination and SARS-CoV-2 variants. Only in-frame clones appear in the TCRdb table, and some are missing; sequencing was by immunoSEQ multiplex PCR. The sample records 300,000 to 350,000 clones, 90% being singletons. Treatment given: some 20 received Ad26.COV2.S at low or high dose, single or two shots; several received placebo; per-sample allocation not given. Day 63 after the first vaccine or placebo injection was the time point for sampling. Between the trimmed V and J ends, which lost 0 bases and 4 bases, there was a span of 12 bases. This CDR3 has 15 residues. Germline V gene sequence: CDR1 MNHEY, CDR2 SVGAGI.

The sample was peripheral blood, taken in a trial of Ad26.COV2.S vaccine versus placebo. The sequence was collected from a person aged 18-65 years who received the Ad26.COV2.S COVID-19 vaccine or a placebo. The chain has TRBV6-5 and TRBJ1-1, with D maybe TRBD1 (5 bases). The CDR3 is CASSYSRQKITEAFF. The CDR3 DNA reads as TGTGCCAGCAGTTACTCCAGACAGAAGATCACTGAAGCTTTCTTT.